Listed here are 17 T cell receptor beta chains from one sample, sequenced in a study of blood T cell repertoires in COVID-19 (dated by TCRdb to about 2020). Libraries were made using the immunoSEQ multiplex PCR assay. The clones in this table, taken by TCRdb from immuneACCESS, are in-frame only. Not every clone is retained; where verified, under half of the shortfall comes from an unresolved V gene, and the cause of the rest is unknown. This sample gives about 180,000 clones in total; roughly 83% of them show up just once. The biggest ten clones account for about 8.6% of the sample. Sequences were obtained from PBMCs or T cells enriched from blood (not recorded which). Source of these receptors: a woman aged 25-40 years who had recovered from COVID-19.

V and J are TRBV7-9 and TRBJ2-6, with D uncertain. V lost 5 bases to trimming and J lost 3 bases, with 11 bases between them. The CDR3 extends over 15 amino acids. The V gene's germline CDR1 is SEHNR and CDR2 FQNEAQ (reference sequence). The CDR3 nucleotides are TGTGCCAGCAGCCTGCGGAGTGGTGGGGCCAACGTCCTGACTTTC. Encoded protein: CASSLRSGGANVLTF.

V and J are TRBV4-1 and TRBJ1-2; D possibly corresponds to TRBD1 (5 bases). V was shortened by 1 base and J by 7 bases, with 13 bases between the two germline ends. CDR1 MGHRA and CDR2 YSYEKL come from the germline V gene. The CDR3 covers 14 residues. The CDR3 bases are TGCGCCAGCAGCCAAGCCTGGACAAGCCTTGGCTACACCTTC. Amino acid sequence: CASSQAWTSLGYTF.

V usage is TRBV13 and J usage is TRBJ2-1; D is uncertain. This CDR3 is built from 13 residues. V was pared by 5 bases and J by 10 bases, with 15 bases between. Looked up from germline, CDR1 is PRHDT and CDR2 is FYEKMQ (reference sequence). CDR3 sequence reads: CASSQIVTKEQFF. CDR3 DNA sequence: TGTGCCAGCAGCCAGATCGTTACCAAAGAGCAGTTCTTC.

The CDR3 DNA is TGTGCCACCAGCAGAGATGGTCGGACTAGCGGGGCTAATGAGCAGTTCTTC. Its protein product is CATSRDGRTSGANEQFF. The chain joins TRBV15 to TRBJ2-1, with 12 positions matching TRBD2. The V and J ends lost 0 bases and 7 bases, in that order; junction bases with no gene match: 7. This CDR3 has 17 amino acids. The germline V gene has CDR1 LNHNV and CDR2 YYDKDF (reference sequence).

This clone was observed a single time. J is TRBJ1-6 and V is TRBV28; D unresolved. V was cut by 7 bases and J by 9 bases, with 25 bases left in between. The CDR3 spans 17 residues. Germline loops: CDR1 MDHEN, CDR2 SYDVKM. DNA for the CDR3: TGTGCCAGCACCCCAAGGCAGACTTACCTCTATGCTTCACCCCTCCACTTT. Residues: CASTPRQTYLYASPLHF.

CDR3 DNA sequence: TGTGCCAGCAGCCCACCTAGCGGGAGAAGGACCGGGGAGCTGTTTTTT. Its protein product is CASSPPSGRRTGELFF. V is TRBV9 and J is TRBJ2-2, with TRBD2 matching 10 bases. V gave up 4 bases and J gave up 5 bases; unmatched junction bases: 8. CDR3 length: 16 residues. Germline V lookup: CDR1 SGDLS, CDR2 YYNGEE. Full variable domain (remainder filled in from reference TRBV9 and TRBJ2-2): DSGVTQTPKHLITATGQRVTLRCSPRSGDLSVYWYQQSLDQGLQFLIQYYNGEERAKGNILERFSAQQFPDLHSELNLSSLELGDSALYFCASSPPSGRRTGELFFGEGSRLTVL.

This chain uses TRBV5-1 with TRBJ2-3; unclear D gene. Trimming stripped 0 bases from V and 6 bases from J, with 8 bases between. The CDR3 totals 13 residues. Germline V gives CDR1 SGHRS, CDR2 YFSETQ. CDR3: CASSLVRGDTQYF. DNA for the CDR3: TGCGCCAGCAGCTTGGTCCGCGGTGATACGCAGTATTTT.

The genes are TRBV4-1 and TRBJ2-3; D is possibly TRBD2 (6 bases). CDR3 length: 13 amino acids. V was pared by 0 bases and J by 11 bases, with 12 bases between. Germline assignment: CDR1 MGHRA and CDR2 YSYEKL. The CDR3 DNA reads TGCGCCAGCAGCCAAGAAGCCGGGAGTGGGCAGTATTTT. The encoded protein is CASSQEAGSGQYF.

The chain links TRBV9 to TRBJ2-3; 10 nucleotides agree with TRBD2. The length of the CDR3 is 17 residues. From germline, CDR1 is SGDLS and CDR2 YYNGEE. Unmatched junction bases numbered 8, after V lost 0 bases and J lost 4 bases. Here the CDR3 reads CASSVDASGSMADTQYF. CDR3 in DNA: TGTGCCAGCAGCGTAGACGCTAGCGGGAGTATGGCAGATACGCAGTATTTT.

The rearrangement joins TRBV5-1 to TRBJ2-2; no definite D call. The germline V gene has CDR1 SGHRS and CDR2 YFSETQ. Trimming stripped 0 bases from V and 10 bases from J, with 13 bases between. There are 14 residues in the CDR3. CDR3 coding DNA: TGCGCCAGCAGCTTGGGGAGTTCGTTTCCGGAGCTGTTTTTT. Translating gives CASSLGSSFPELFF. Combining the CDR3 with reference TRBV5-1 and TRBJ2-2 gives the whole variable domain KAGVTQTPRYLIKTRGQQVTLSCSPISGHRSVSWYQQTPGQGLQFLFEYFSETQRNKGNFPGRFSGRQFSNSRSEMNVSTLELGDSALYLCASSLGSSFPELFFGEGSRLTVL.

The V call is TRBV5-6, the J call TRBJ1-5; no clear D gene. The CDR3 is made up of 14 amino acids. CDR1 and CDR2 from the germline V gene are SGHDT and YYEEEE. V was clipped by 3 bases and J by 6 bases, with 13 bases between them. The CDR3 is CASSSGVPGQPQHF. CDR3 in DNA: TGTGCCAGCAGCTCCGGGGTCCCCGGTCAGCCCCAGCATTTT.

This sequence joins TRBV5-8 and TRBJ2-2; 8 bases map to TRBD2. Germline loops: CDR1 SGHTS, CDR2 YDEGEE. The CDR3 length is 17 residues. V lost 7 bases to trimming and J lost 0 bases; unmatched junction nucleotides: 11. This chain's CDR3 is CASAQLEAGANTGELFF. The CDR3 bases are TGTGCCAGCGCCCAGCTTGAAGCGGGGGCGAACACCGGGGAGCTGTTTTTT.

The chain has TRBV23-1 and TRBJ2-3, with TRBD1 matching over 11 bases. TRBV23-1 is flagged as an ORF with uncertain function. The CDR3 spans 17 residues. V was clipped by 2 bases and J by 3 bases; unmatched bases: 7. This chain's CDR3 is CASSQPGDRGFTDTQYF. CDR3 nucleotides: TGCGCCAGCAGTCAACCAGGGGACAGGGGGTTTACAGATACGCAGTATTTT.

The chain couples TRBV6-5 to TRBJ1-2, with D perhaps matching TRBD1 (5 bases). The CDR3 loop spans 13 amino acids. Trimming removed 5 bases at V and 2 bases at J, with 9 bases between. The germline V gene has CDR1 MNHEY and CDR2 SVGAGI. CDR3 nucleotides: TGTGCCAGCAGTCGGACACTAAACTATGGCTACACCTTC. The encoded protein is CASSRTLNYGYTF.

Only one count was recorded for this clone. The chain's CDR3 is CASSLDSGSGEQYF. CDR3 bases: TGCGCCAGCAGCTTGGATAGCGGGAGCGGCGAGCAGTACTTC. The chain employs TRBV5-1 and TRBJ2-7; 9 bases are a match to TRBD2. Germline V lookup: CDR1 SGHRS, CDR2 YFSETQ. This CDR3 is 14 amino acids long. The trim removed 0 bases at V and 6 bases at J, leaving 4 bases unmatched.

This rearrangement joins TRBV30 to TRBJ1-1; 8 bases are a match to TRBD1. Germline CDR1 and CDR2: GTSNPN and SVGIG (reference sequence). The CDR3 length is 13 residues. Trimming cost V 8 bases and J 5 bases; bases outside gene matches: 10. DNA for the CDR3: TGTGCCACCAATCCCAGGGGGCGTACTGAAGCTTTCTTT. Its translation: CATNPRGRTEAFF.

The chain has TRBV19 and TRBJ2-1; possible D gene TRBD2, 5 bases. V lost 6 bases and J 6 bases, leaving 6 bases between the germline ends. Germline loops: CDR1 LNHDA, CDR2 SQIVND (reference sequence). The CDR3 totals 11 residues. The CDR3 region has the DNA TGTGCCAGTAGAGGAGGCAATGAGCAGTTCTTC. Translation gives CASRGGNEQFF.